A single TCR beta chain is shown here with its context. The data were obtained in a study of T cells after yellow fever vaccination. Whole-study context: Preparation of the low-cell-number fractions used SMART-Seq v4 Ultra Low Input.

UMIs were added to TCR cDNA along with a universal primer site when it was made by 5'RACE template switching. TCRdb reanalysed the 5' RACE reads using MiXCR and keeps one entry per CDR3 protein. The sample comprises 500,000 to 650,000 distinct CDR3 sequences, around an eighth of which are singletons, and over 11% rests with the top ten. CDR1 is SGHTA, CDR2 FQGTGA, per germline. With V trimmed by 2 bases and J by 6 bases, 7 bases remained unmatched. The CDR3 contains 15 residues. The specimen was PBMCs, collected on the day of the yellow fever booster vaccination. The chain recombines TRBV7-3 with TRBJ2-1; TRBD2 agrees at 7 bases. The source is a man aged 25 to 40 who received the YFV17D yellow fever vaccine. CDR3 region: CASSLEGTIVNEQFF. The DNA of the CDR3 is TGTGCCAGCAGCTTAGAGGGGACTATAGTCAATGAGCAGTTCTTC.